Below are 19 T cell receptor beta chains sequenced from a single sample in a study of T cell responses to AZD1222 COVID-19 vaccine. TCRdb's table, derived via immunoSEQ multiplex PCR, lists solely in-frame clones and lacks some. Found here are around 200,000 clones, about 86% of them singletons; the top ten hold roughly 0.49%. This material consisted of peripheral blood, taken on day 0 of AZD1222 vaccination. Receptors originate from an adult in good health.

The gene calls are TRBV2 and TRBJ1-2; D not certain. Germline CDR1 is SNHLY and CDR2 is FYNNEI. Deletions cut 2 bases from V and 0 bases from J, with 7 bases between. This CDR3 has 14 residues. The CDR3 DNA is TGTGCCAGCAGTGAAATGATTACTAACTATGGCTACACCTTC. This gives the protein CASSEMITNYGYTF.

The rearrangement links TRBV6-4 to TRBJ2-7, with TRBD1 identical over 11 bases. The CDR3 runs 14 residues. CDR1 is MRHNA and CDR2 is SNTAGT in the germline V gene. Trimming cost V 6 bases and J 3 bases; bases outside gene matches: 4. The CDR3 region has the DNA TGTGCCAGCAGCGTGGGGACAGGGGGCTACGAGCAGTACTTC. Translation: CASSVGTGGYEQYF.

The gene calls are TRBV6-2 or TRBV6-3 and TRBJ2-7; 7 nucleotides align to TRBD1. The CDR3 has 15 amino acids. The germline CDR1 and CDR2 sequences are MNHEY and SVGEGT. V was clipped by 1 base and J by 3 bases; unmatched bases: 6. The CDR3 loop is CASSYFGRGHYEQYF. CDR3 coding DNA: TGTGCCAGCAGTTACTTTGGAAGGGGGCACTACGAGCAGTACTTC.

This clone was seen more than once but under ten times. This rearrangement joins TRBV6-2 or TRBV6-3 to TRBJ2-5; 8 positions agree with TRBD2. The V gene's germline CDR1 is MNHEY and CDR2 SVGEGT. Unmatched junction bases numbered 9, after V lost 2 bases and J lost 1 base. This CDR3 comprises 17 residues. CDR3 DNA: TGTGCCAGCAGTTACGGGCTCACTAGCGGCGGCCAAGAGACCCAGTACTTC. This gives the protein CASSYGLTSGGQETQYF.

V gene TRBV27 combines with J gene TRBJ2-1, with 7 bases matching TRBD1. V dropped 6 bases and J dropped 3; count of bases not matched to a gene: 5. The CDR3 has 14 amino acids. Germline V gene sequence: CDR1 MNHEY, CDR2 SMNVEV (reference sequence). This CDR3 is CASRMTGSYNEQFF. The CDR3 coding sequence is TGTGCCAGCAGAATGACAGGGAGCTACAATGAGCAGTTCTTC.

The rearrangement links TRBV12-3 or TRBV12-4 to TRBJ1-1; D not certain. The V gene lost 3 bases and the J gene lost 4 bases, with 6 bases spanning the gap. The CDR3 length is 12 residues. This CDR3 reads CASSFPGTEAFF. The CDR3 nucleotides read TGTGCCAGCAGTTTCCCGGGCACTGAAGCTTTCTTT.

This chain connects TRBV3-1 (or the pseudogene TRBV3-2) to TRBJ2-7; 10 bases line up with TRBD1. The CDR3 totals 14 residues. The V gene end was trimmed by 3 bases and the J gene end by 6 bases; junction bases not matched to a gene: 5. CDR1 is LGHDT and CDR2 is YNNKEL in the germline V gene (reference sequence). The CDR3 loop is CASSQRDRGREQYF. Written as DNA, the CDR3 is TGTGCCAGCAGCCAGCGGGACAGGGGCCGCGAGCAGTACTTC.

The chain joins TRBV7-3 to TRBJ1-6; TRBD1 matches at 9 bases. The CDR3 covers 15 residues. Germline V lookup: CDR1 SGHTA, CDR2 FQGTGA. V shed 4 bases and J 5 bases; nucleotides not matched to a gene: 3. CDR3 nucleotides: TGTGCCAGCAGCTCGGGACAGGGAAATAATTCACCCCTCCACTTT. Translated: CASSSGQGNNSPLHF.

The table lists this clone with a few counts. The chain joins TRBV19 to TRBJ2-7, with TRBD2 matching over 10 bases. CDR3 length: 18 amino acids. V gave up 7 bases and J gave up 4 bases; unmatched junction bases: 19. The germline V gene encodes CDR1 LNHDA and CDR2 SQIVND (reference sequence). Here the CDR3 reads CASTRKGGVAGGKYEQYF. The CDR3 DNA is TGTGCCAGTACCCGCAAGGGAGGAGTAGCGGGAGGAAAATACGAGCAGTACTTC. The complete variable domain, with remaining parts taken from reference TRBV19 and TRBJ2-7, reads DGGITQSPKYLFRKEGQNVTLSCEQNLNHDAMYWYRQDPGQGLRLIYYSQIVNDFQKGDIAEGYSVSREKKESFPLTVTSAQKNPTAFYLCASTRKGGVAGGKYEQYFGPGTRLTVT.

This chain links TRBV15 with TRBJ2-3; D is perhaps TRBD1 or TRBD2 (7 bases each). This CDR3 is 15 amino acids long. CDR1 LNHNV and CDR2 YYDKDF come from the germline V gene (reference sequence). Trimming pared 4 bases from V and 6 bases from J, leaving 17 bases between. The CDR3 here is CATSTPAGGADTQYF. In nucleotides, the CDR3 is TGTGCCACCAGCACACCTGCAGGGGGGGCCGATACGCAGTATTTT.

V and J are TRBV11-1 and TRBJ2-7; TRBD2 matches at 13 bases. Unmatched junction bases numbered 3, after V lost 5 bases and J lost 2 bases. The germline V gene has CDR1 SGHAT and CDR2 FQDESV (reference sequence). The CDR3 sequence is 15 residues long. The CDR3: CASSVGTSGAYEQYF. DNA for the CDR3: TGTGCCAGCAGCGTGGGGACTAGCGGGGCCTACGAGCAGTACTTC.

The rearrangement links TRBV5-1 to TRBJ1-1, with TRBD1 matching over 8 bases. Trimming cost V 0 bases and J 5 bases; bases outside gene matches: 9. The CDR3 runs to 16 residues. The germline V gene has CDR1 SGHRS and CDR2 YFSETQ. CDR3 residues: CASSLARGPSGTEAFF. The DNA for the CDR3 is TGCGCCAGCAGCTTGGCCAGGGGGCCGTCGGGGACTGAAGCTTTCTTT.

The chain has TRBV19 and TRBJ2-5; D is ambiguous. Deletions cut 8 bases from V and 1 base from J, with 11 bases between. In germline, CDR1 is LNHDA, CDR2 SQIVND (reference sequence). This CDR3 contains 13 residues. The CDR3 nucleotides read TGTGCCAGTGGCGGACGGAGCCAAGAGACCCAGTACTTC. It codes for CASGGRSQETQYF.

The chain joins TRBV7-9 to TRBJ2-7; 8 nucleotides match TRBD2. V was pared by 2 bases and J by 6 bases, with 6 bases of the junction left unmatched. Germline V gene data show CDR1 as SEHNR and CDR2 as FQNEAQ (reference sequence). CDR3 length: 14 amino acids. The CDR3 spells CASSLKAGGSEQYF. The CDR3 nucleotides are TGTGCCAGCAGCTTAAAGGCGGGAGGATCCGAGCAGTACTTC. The full variable domain, its missing parts supplied by reference TRBV7-9 and TRBJ2-7, is DTGVSQNPRHKITKRGQNVTFRCDPISEHNRLYWYRQTLGQGPEFLTYFQNEAQLEKSRLLSDRFSAERPKGSFSTLEIQRTEQGDSAMYLCASSLKAGGSEQYFGPGTRLTVT.

This clone has only a few counts. This chain connects TRBV19 to TRBJ2-6; 7 bases fit TRBD1. Germline CDR1 LNHDA, CDR2 SQIVND (reference sequence). Unmatched junction bases numbered 2, after V lost 7 bases and J lost 2 bases. The CDR3 contains 14 residues. DNA of the CDR3: TGTGCCAGTATCGACAGGGCTGGGGCCAACGTCCTGACTTTC. Translating it yields CASIDRAGANVLTF.

The rearrangement joins TRBV27 to TRBJ1-1; no clear D. Trimming removed 7 bases from V and 3 bases from J, with 15 bases in between. This CDR3 region has 14 residues. Germline values: CDR1 MNHEY, CDR2 SMNVEV (reference sequence). Here the CDR3 reads CASNGVSSYTEAFF. The CDR3 DNA follows: TGTGCCAGCAATGGGGTTTCTTCGTACACTGAAGCTTTCTTT.

The CDR3 loop reads CASSEFRVEYGYTF. For the CDR3, the DNA is TGTGCCAGCAGTGAATTCAGGGTGGAGTATGGCTACACCTTC. The chain employs TRBV25-1 and TRBJ1-2, with D possibly matching TRBD1 (5 bases). Trimming pared 1 base from V and 5 bases from J, leaving 11 bases between. Per germline, CDR1 MGHDK and CDR2 SYGVNS. The CDR3 runs to 14 residues.

V usage is TRBV27 and J usage is TRBJ1-1; the D gene is possibly TRBD1 (6 bases). Germline values: CDR1 MNHEY, CDR2 SMNVEV (reference sequence). The CDR3 runs 17 residues. V gave up 4 bases and J gave up 4 bases, with 22 bases separating them. In nucleotides, the CDR3 is TGTGCCAGCAGTTCGGATGACAGGCGCACTAGGGGCACTGAAGCTTTCTTT. It encodes CASSSDDRRTRGTEAFF.

This clone showed up just once. The chain links TRBV7-2 to TRBJ2-2; 8 bases are a match to TRBD2. Losses at the gene ends were 3 bases for V and 4 bases for J; bases not matched to a gene: 7. Germline V gives CDR1 SGHTA, CDR2 FQGNSA. This CDR3 has 16 amino acids. For the CDR3, the DNA is TGTGCCAGCAGCTTGCCGGGGGGGCGGGGCACCGGGGAGCTGTTTTTT. This gives the protein CASSLPGGRGTGELFF.